A single sample gave rise to the 21 T cell receptor beta chains below, sequenced in a study of glioma-infiltrating T cells. The iRepertoire nested amplicon-rescue multiplex PCR amplified TCR alpha and beta CDR3s from RNA. TCRdb analysed the multiplex PCR reads with MiXCR anew, one entry per CDR3 protein. Here the sample spans under 150,000 distinct CDR3 sequences, 39% being singletons. The sample was glioma tissue, nonneoplastic brain tissue, or PBMCs (not recorded which). These receptors originate from a human donor with low-grade glioma or glioblastoma, undergoing nonglioma brain surgery, or in good health (not recorded which).

The J gene is TRBJ1-1, the V gene TRBV28; 9 positions match TRBD1. Germline CDR1 and CDR2: MDHEN and SYDVKM. The trim removed 6 bases at V and 4 bases at J, leaving 9 bases unmatched. The CDR3 loop spans 15 amino acids. The CDR3 is CASRSSGTGRTEAFF. In DNA, the CDR3 is TGTGCCAGCAGATCTTCCGGGACAGGGCGCACTGAAGCTTTCTTT. Supplemented by reference TRBV28 and TRBJ1-1, the full variable domain reads DVKVTQSSRYLVKRTGEKVFLECVQDMDHENMFWYRQDPGLGLRLIYFSYDVKMKEKGDIPEGYSVSREKKERFSLILESASTNQTSMYLCASRSSGTGRTEAFFGQGTRLTVV.

This clonotype was picked up many times. This chain links TRBV6-1 with TRBJ2-1; 7 positions agree with TRBD1. The trim removed 6 bases at V and 3 bases at J, leaving 2 bases unmatched. The germline V gene has CDR1 MNHNS and CDR2 SASEGT. This CDR3 spans 13 amino acids. This chain's CDR3 is CASRRDSYNEQFF. The DNA of the CDR3 is TGTGCCAGCAGACGGGACAGCTACAATGAGCAGTTCTTC.

This clonotype has only a few counts. The chain has TRBV20-1 and TRBJ2-1; the D gene is possibly TRBD2 (6 bases). Trimming pared 1 base from V and 11 bases from J, leaving 9 bases between. The CDR3 runs to 11 residues. Germline loops: CDR1 DFQATT, CDR2 SNEGSKA (reference sequence). The CDR3 bases are TGCAGTGCTAGAGCGGGACTGCAGCAGTTCTTC. Translated: CSARAGLQQFF.

The chain joins TRBV20-1 to TRBJ1-2, with TRBD1 matching over 9 bases. Germline loops: CDR1 DFQATT, CDR2 SNEGSKA (reference sequence). V trimming: 3 bases; J trimming: 7 bases; junction bases outside the gene matches: 9. This CDR3 is built from 14 residues. CDR3 in DNA: TGCAGTGCTAGTCCGGACAGGGGTTTTGGTGGCTACACCTTC. Its translation is CSASPDRGFGGYTF.

In its sample, this clonotype was seen a few times. The chain couples TRBV6-1 to TRBJ2-3; D uncertain. This CDR3 has 14 residues. Germline V gene sequence: CDR1 MNHNS, CDR2 SASEGT. The V end lost 5 bases, the J end lost 3 bases, and 12 bases lay between the germline ends. The CDR3 loop reads CASSSPAMTDTQYF. CDR3 nucleotides: TGTGCCAGCAGTTCCCCCGCAATGACAGATACGCAGTATTTT.

This sequence joins TRBV6-1 and TRBJ2-7, with 8 bases fitting TRBD1. The CDR3 length is 16 residues. V was clipped by 10 bases and J by 2 bases; unmatched bases: 16. CDR1 is MNHNS and CDR2 is SASEGT in the germline V gene. The CDR3 reads CATNTRDRGAPYEQYF. As DNA, the CDR3 is TGTGCCACCAACACCCGAGACAGGGGTGCCCCCTACGAGCAGTACTTC.

DNA for the CDR3: TGTGCCAGCAGCTTTGGGGACTCAAGGGGCACCTTC. This encodes CASSFGDSRGTF. The V gene is TRBV28, the J gene TRBJ1-2, with D perhaps TRBD1 (5 bases). Trimming pared 6 bases from V and 13 bases from J, leaving 18 bases between. CDR1 is MDHEN and CDR2 is SYDVKM in the germline V gene. CDR3 length: 12 residues.

The genes are TRBV7-2 and TRBJ2-3; TRBD1 matches at 8 bases. The CDR3 length is 14 residues. The ends lost 5 bases at V and 2 bases at J; junction bases unmatched: 3. CDR1 SGHTA and CDR2 FQGNSA come from the germline V gene. This CDR3 reads CASSPGQATDTQYF. The CDR3 nucleotides are TGTGCCAGCAGCCCGGGACAGGCCACAGATACGCAGTATTTT.

This clonotype showed up just a few times. V is TRBV2 and J is TRBJ2-1, with 14 bases fitting TRBD2. This CDR3 contains 14 residues. Losses at the gene ends were 8 bases for V and 7 bases for J; bases not matched to a gene: 4. Germline V lookup: CDR1 SNHLY, CDR2 FYNNEI. In DNA form, the CDR3 reads TGTGCCAGCTCGACTAGCGGGGGGGCAAATGAGCAGTTCTTC. This codes for CASSTSGGANEQFF.

With regard to this clonotype: The missing conserved phenylalanine or tryptophan at the end of this CDR3 makes a read error likely. The chain joins TRBV28 to TRBJ2-7; 8 bases match TRBD2. Germline loops: CDR1 MDHEN, CDR2 SYDVKM. The V and J ends lost 4 bases and 6 bases, in that order; junction bases with no gene match: 5. CDR3 length equals 13 residues. This CDR3 is CASSWVSGTEQYL. In DNA form, the CDR3 reads TGTGCCAGCAGTTGGGTTAGCGGGACCGAGCAGTACCTC.

This clonotype was seen ten or more times. The chain carries TRBV6-2 or TRBV6-3 and TRBJ2-7; possible D gene TRBD1, 6 bases. V was trimmed by 2 bases and J by 9 bases, leaving 8 bases between them. Germline lookup yields CDR1 MNHEY and CDR2 SVGEGT. The CDR3 is 11 amino acids. This chain's CDR3 is CASSYGTRQYF. In DNA, the CDR3 is TGTGCCAGCAGTTACGGGACAAGGCAGTACTTC.

The chain is built from TRBV20-1 and TRBJ2-5; weak D call: TRBD2 (5 bases). V lost 6 bases to trimming and J lost 0 bases, with 11 bases between them. The length of the CDR3 is 13 residues. CDR1 is DFQATT, CDR2 SNEGSKA, per germline (reference sequence). CDR3 amino acids: CSAPGSDQETQYF. CDR3 sequence (DNA): TGCAGTGCCCCTGGGAGCGACCAAGAGACCCAGTACTTC.

This clonotype was seen just once. A much more abundant neighbour one base away suggests this may be a read error. V and J are TRBV6-5 and TRBJ2-7; D remains unclear. Germline V gives CDR1 MNHEY, CDR2 SVGAGI. V lost 4 bases and J lost 5, with 9 bases in between. There are 12 residues in the CDR3. The DNA for the CDR3 is TGTGCCAGCAGTTGCTCGAAACACGAGCAGTACTTC. Its protein is CASSCSKHEQYF.

This clonotype was detected ten times or more. The chain combines TRBV20-1 with TRBJ1-1; 7 bases line up with TRBD1. Per germline, CDR1 DFQATT and CDR2 SNEGSKA (reference sequence). This CDR3 comprises 13 residues. V lost 5 bases to trimming and J lost 0 bases; unmatched junction nucleotides: 3. The CDR3 reads CSAPGQMNTEAFF. In DNA, the CDR3 is TGCAGTGCTCCGGGACAGATGAACACTGAAGCTTTCTTT.

The chain employs TRBV2 and TRBJ2-5; 11 nucleotides agree with TRBD2. The CDR3 length is 15 residues. V lost 5 bases to trimming and J lost 5 bases; unmatched junction nucleotides: 7. The germline gives CDR1 SNHLY, CDR2 FYNNEI. The CDR3 DNA sequence: TGTGCCAGCAGTCGTAGCGGGGGGGCTCGGGAGACCCAGTACTTC. The encoded protein is CASSRSGGARETQYF.

V gene TRBV24-1 combines with J gene TRBJ2-5; no clear D. This CDR3 has 13 residues. V lost 3 bases and J 2 bases, leaving 6 bases between the germline ends. Germline V gives CDR1 KGHDR, CDR2 SFDVKD. The CDR3 protein is CATSDDNQETQYF. CDR3 nucleotide sequence: TGTGCCACCAGTGATGATAATCAAGAGACCCAGTACTTC.

The rearrangement uses TRBV20-1 and TRBJ1-5; tentative D call: TRBD1 (5 bases). Looked up from germline, CDR1 is DFQATT and CDR2 is SNEGSKA (reference sequence). Trimming shortened V by 6 bases and J by 7 bases, and 19 bases separated the two germline ends. The CDR3 is made up of 14 amino acids. This CDR3 is CSAEARRGEQPQHF. CDR3 in DNA: TGCAGTGCAGAGGCCCGGCGAGGGGAGCAGCCCCAGCATTTT.

This clonotype was recorded a few times. The chain carries TRBV6-1 and TRBJ2-1, with unresolved D. This CDR3 has 14 residues. The V end was cut by 11 bases, the J end by 0 bases, with 14 bases between. The germline V gene has CDR1 MNHNS and CDR2 SASEGT. CDR3 DNA sequence: TGTGCCGCTGTGGGCCTGAGCTCCTACAATGAGCAGTTCTTC. Translated, it gives CAAVGLSSYNEQFF.

The rearrangement joins TRBV20-1 to TRBJ2-1; TRBD2 aligns across 8 bases. Trimming removed 6 bases from V and 4 bases from J; junction bases left unmatched: 8. Germline CDR1 and CDR2: DFQATT and SNEGSKA (reference sequence). The CDR3 is made up of 14 amino acids. This CDR3 is CSAQLAGPYNEQFF. The CDR3 region has the DNA TGCAGTGCCCAATTAGCGGGGCCTTACAATGAGCAGTTCTTC.

This chain connects TRBV20-1 to TRBJ2-5; 11 nucleotides match TRBD1. V gave up 5 bases and J gave up 3 bases; unmatched junction bases: 2. The CDR3 covers 13 residues. The V gene's germline CDR1 is DFQATT and CDR2 SNEGSKA (reference sequence). The CDR3 is CSASGQGEETQYF. For the CDR3, the DNA is TGCAGTGCTTCGGGACAGGGGGAAGAGACCCAGTACTTC.

The chain is built from TRBV4-2 and TRBJ1-3; no reliable D call. The V end was cut by 0 bases, the J end by 0 bases, with 9 bases between. CDR1 LGHNA and CDR2 YNFKEQ come from the germline V gene. CDR3 length equals 16 residues. The CDR3 region is CASSQEERFSGNTIYF. The CDR3 DNA sequence: TGTGCCAGCAGCCAAGAGGAAAGGTTCTCTGGAAACACCATATATTTT.